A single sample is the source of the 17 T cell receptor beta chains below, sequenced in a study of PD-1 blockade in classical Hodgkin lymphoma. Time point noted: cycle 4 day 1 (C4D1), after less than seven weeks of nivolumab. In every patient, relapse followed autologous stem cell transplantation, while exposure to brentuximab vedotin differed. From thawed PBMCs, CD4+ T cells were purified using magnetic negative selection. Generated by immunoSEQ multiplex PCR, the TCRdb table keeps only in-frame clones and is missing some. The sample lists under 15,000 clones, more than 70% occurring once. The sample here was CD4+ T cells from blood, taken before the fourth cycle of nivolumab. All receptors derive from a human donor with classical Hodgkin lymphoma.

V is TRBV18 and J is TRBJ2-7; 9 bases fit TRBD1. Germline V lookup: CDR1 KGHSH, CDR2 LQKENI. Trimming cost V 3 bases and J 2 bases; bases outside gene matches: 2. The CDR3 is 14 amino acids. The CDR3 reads CASSPGTGPYEQYF. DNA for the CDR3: TGTGCCAGCTCACCTGGGACAGGGCCCTACGAGCAGTACTTC.

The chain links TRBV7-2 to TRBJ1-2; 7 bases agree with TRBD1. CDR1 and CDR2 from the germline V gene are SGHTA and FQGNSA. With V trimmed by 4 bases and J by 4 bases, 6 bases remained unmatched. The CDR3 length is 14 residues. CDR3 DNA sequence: TGTGCCAGCAGCTCCCGACAGGGCGGCTATGGCTACACCTTC. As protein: CASSSRQGGYGYTF.

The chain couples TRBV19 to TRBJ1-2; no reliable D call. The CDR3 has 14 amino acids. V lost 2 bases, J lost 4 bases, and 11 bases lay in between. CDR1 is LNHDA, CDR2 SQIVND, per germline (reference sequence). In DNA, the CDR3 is TGTGCCAGTAGTATAAGGACGGATCGCTATGGCTACACCTTC. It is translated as CASSIRTDRYGYTF.

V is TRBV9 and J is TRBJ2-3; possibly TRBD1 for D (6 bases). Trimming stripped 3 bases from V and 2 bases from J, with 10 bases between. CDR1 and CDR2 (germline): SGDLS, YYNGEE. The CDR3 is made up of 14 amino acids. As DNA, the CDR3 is TGTGCCAGCAGCGGACAGGAATACACAGATACGCAGTATTTT. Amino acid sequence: CASSGQEYTDTQYF.

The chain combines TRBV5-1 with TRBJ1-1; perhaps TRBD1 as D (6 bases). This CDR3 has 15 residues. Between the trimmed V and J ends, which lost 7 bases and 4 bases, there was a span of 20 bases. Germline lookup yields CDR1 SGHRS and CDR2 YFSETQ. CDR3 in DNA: TGCGCCAGCGGGGATGGGAGTACAGGGAGCACTGAAGCTTTCTTT. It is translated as CASGDGSTGSTEAFF.

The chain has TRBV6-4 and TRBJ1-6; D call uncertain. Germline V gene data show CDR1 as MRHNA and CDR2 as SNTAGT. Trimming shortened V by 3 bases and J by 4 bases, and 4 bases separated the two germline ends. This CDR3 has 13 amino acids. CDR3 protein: CASSEDYNSPLHF. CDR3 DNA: TGTGCCAGCAGTGAGGATTATAATTCACCCCTCCACTTT.

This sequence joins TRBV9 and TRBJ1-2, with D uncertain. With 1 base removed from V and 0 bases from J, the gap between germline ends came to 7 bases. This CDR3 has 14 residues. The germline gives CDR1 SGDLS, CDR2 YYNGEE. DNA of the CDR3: TGTGCCAGCAGCGTATCGACCCCTAACTATGGCTACACCTTC. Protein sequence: CASSVSTPNYGYTF.

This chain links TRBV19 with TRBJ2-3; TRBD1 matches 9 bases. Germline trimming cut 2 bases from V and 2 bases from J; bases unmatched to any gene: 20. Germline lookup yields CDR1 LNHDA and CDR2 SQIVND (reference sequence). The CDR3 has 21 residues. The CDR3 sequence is CASSIRGWDRDILPSTDTQYF. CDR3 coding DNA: TGTGCCAGTAGTATAAGAGGTTGGGACAGGGATATCCTACCTTCCACAGATACGCAGTATTTT.

The DNA for the CDR3 is TGTGCCAGCCACCGGGGCGCTGGGGCCAACGTCCTGACTTTC. It specifies CASHRGAGANVLTF. V and J are TRBV28 and TRBJ2-6; the D call may be TRBD1 or TRBD2 (5 bases each). Trimming took off 8 bases at V and 2 bases at J, with 10 bases between the two ends. The CDR3 runs to 14 residues. CDR1 is MDHEN and CDR2 is SYDVKM in the germline V gene. The full variable domain, in which reference TRBV28 and TRBJ2-6 provide the parts outside the CDR3, is DVKVTQSSRYLVKRTGEKVFLECVQDMDHENMFWYRQDPGLGLRLIYFSYDVKMKEKGDIPEGYSVSREKKERFSLILESASTNQTSMYLCASHRGAGANVLTFGAGSRLTVL.

DNA for the CDR3: TGCGCCAGCAGCTTGATCCCGGGGGGCGAGCAGTACTTC. This codes for CASSLIPGGEQYF. The rearrangement joins TRBV5-1 to TRBJ2-7, with TRBD2 matching 7 bases. The CDR3 loop spans 13 amino acids. Unmatched junction bases numbered 4, after V lost 1 base and J lost 6 bases. CDR1 is SGHRS, CDR2 YFSETQ, per germline.

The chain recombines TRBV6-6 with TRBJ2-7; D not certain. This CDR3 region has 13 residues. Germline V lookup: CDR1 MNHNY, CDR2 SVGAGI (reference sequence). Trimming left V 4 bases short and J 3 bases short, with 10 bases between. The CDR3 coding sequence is TGTGCCAGCAGTTCCCCTCGGAACTACGAGCAGTACTTC. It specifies CASSSPRNYEQYF.

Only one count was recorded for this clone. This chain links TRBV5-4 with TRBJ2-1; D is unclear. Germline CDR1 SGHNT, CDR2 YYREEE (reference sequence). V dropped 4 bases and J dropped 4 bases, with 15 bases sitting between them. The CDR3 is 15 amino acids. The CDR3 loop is CASSRQVSGYNEQFF. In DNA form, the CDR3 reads TGTGCCAGCAGCCGGCAGGTATCGGGTTACAATGAGCAGTTCTTC.

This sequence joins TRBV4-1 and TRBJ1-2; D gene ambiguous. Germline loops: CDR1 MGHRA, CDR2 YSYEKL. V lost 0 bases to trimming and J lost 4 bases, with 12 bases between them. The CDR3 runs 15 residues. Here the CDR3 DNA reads TGCGCCAGCAGCCAAGATGTGGGTAGGGTCTATGGCTACACCTTC. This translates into CASSQDVGRVYGYTF.

Here the CDR3 DNA reads TGTGCCAGCAGCTTAATTGGCCTCCCCCCCGAGCAGTACTTC. Translating it yields CASSLIGLPPEQYF. This chain connects TRBV7-9 to TRBJ2-7; D call uncertain. V was trimmed by 2 bases and J by 6 bases, leaving 14 bases between them. There are 14 residues in the CDR3. From germline, CDR1 is SEHNR and CDR2 FQNEAQ (reference sequence).

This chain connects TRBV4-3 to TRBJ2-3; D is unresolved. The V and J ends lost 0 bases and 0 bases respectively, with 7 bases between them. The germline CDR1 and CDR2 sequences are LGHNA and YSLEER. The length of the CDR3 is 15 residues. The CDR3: CASSQDPRSTDTQYF. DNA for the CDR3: TGCGCCAGCAGCCAAGACCCGAGGAGCACAGATACGCAGTATTTT.

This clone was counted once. CDR3 sequence reads: CASSLMPQGVNTEAFF. The CDR3 nucleotides are TGTGCCAGCAGCTTAATGCCCCAGGGGGTGAACACTGAAGCTTTCTTT. The gene calls are TRBV7-8 and TRBJ1-1; 7 nucleotides line up with TRBD1. The CDR3 spans 16 residues. Germline V gene data show CDR1 as SGHVS and CDR2 as FQNEAQ. V shed 2 bases and J 0 bases; nucleotides not matched to a gene: 6. Looking up the rest from reference TRBV7-8 and TRBJ1-1 gives the full variable domain: GAGVSQSPRYKVAKRGQDVALRCDPISGHVSLFWYQQALGQGPEFLTYFQNEAQLDKSGLPSDRFFAERPEGSVSTLKIQRTQQEDSAVYLCASSLMPQGVNTEAFFGQGTRLTVV.

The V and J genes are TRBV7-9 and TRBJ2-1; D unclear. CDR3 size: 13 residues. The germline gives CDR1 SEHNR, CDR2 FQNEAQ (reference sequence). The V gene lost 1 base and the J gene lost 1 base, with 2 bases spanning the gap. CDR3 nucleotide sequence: TGTGCCAGCAGCTTAGGATCCTACAATGAGCAGTTCTTC. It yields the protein CASSLGSYNEQFF.